This T cell receptor (beta chain) was documented in a study of graft-versus-host responses after intestinal transplantation (dated by TCRdb to the early 2020s). Background for the entire study: The transplants that recipients got were multivisceral, liver-intestinal, or isolated intestinal. All recipients received anti-thymocyte globulin induction followed by maintenance tacrolimus and steroids for around three years. Rather than being sequenced by the commercial service, samples from a few later patients were sequenced in-house on an Illumina MiSeq and processed with MiXCR. Graft-versus-host and host-versus-graft alloreactive T cell clones were tracked in the graft, circulation and bone marrow after intestinal transplantation using bulk TCR-beta CDR3 sequencing. Alloreactive clones were identified by sequencing pre-transplant mixed lymphocyte reaction products and comparing these products with unstimulated pre-transplant donor and recipient T cells. A peak of at least 4% donor T cells among recipient peripheral blood mononuclear cells was the definition used for donor T cell macrochimerism. A cohort of fewer than 25 intestinal transplant recipients, including one retransplant, was enrolled, and a few patients lacking pretransplant specimens were excluded.

The research as a whole found: GvH clones turned up in recipient bone marrow, with some appearing earlier in ileal mucosa or blood, a pattern consistent with an intestinal mucosal origin. Peak levels of circulating GvH clones were associated with declines in HvG clones early after transplant. The conclusions were limited by the relatively low number and heterogeneity of the intestinal transplant patients. In patients with donor T cell macrochimerism, the allografts had high GvH to HvG T cell clonal ratios.

Libraries came from the immunoSEQ multiplex PCR assay. For most patients, genomic DNA was isolated with the Qiagen DNeasy Blood and Tissue Kit and sent frozen to Adaptive Biotechnologies for TCR sequencing. Adaptive Biotechnologies carried out high-throughput TCR-beta CDR3 sequencing of genomic DNA for most patients. In the paper's pipeline: TCR sequencing data for approximately 17 patients were retrieved from Adaptive's ImmunoSEQ software; three other patients were processed with MiXCR and VDJtools. To correct CD4 versus CD8 sorting errors, any sequence found in both subsets at a frequency ratio below 5:1 was removed. CDR3 nucleotide sequences shared between donor and recipient were removed because their origin could not be assigned. At least 2-fold expansion over unstimulated cells and a minimum CFSE-low frequency of 0.002% (template counts) or 0.001% (read counts) were required for clones to be classified as alloreactive. Clones detected in sequenced pre-transplant spleen, lymph node, or MLR CFSE-low populations of the donor or recipient were defined as mappable. Cumulative frequency of alloreactive clones was calculated as a percentage of all sequences weighted by copy number. TCRdb obtained this table from immuneACCESS and retained in-frame rearrangements with V and J assigned. These tables miss some clones; where compared with another copy, unresolved V genes account for less than half of the shortfall, and the remainder is unexplained. The D gene and trimming were derived from the DNA, and the V and J assignments and clone size from that table. In this sample the table shows about 110,000 clones, 85% to 95% of which occur a single time. The top ten constitute roughly 0.5% of the sample.

In the paper's terms, the time point label means: cells obtained before transplantation from donor or recipient. CD3+CD4+ and CD3+CD8+ populations were FACS-sorted from unstimulated pre-transplant donor and recipient cells taken from spleen or lymph nodes. With respect to this clone: Its antigen specificity is not known. There are no base qualities to consult, and no much larger clone falls within one base.

The sequence was collected from a human donor who received an intestinal transplant. The starting material was unstimulated CD8+ T cells sorted from spleen or lymph node cells, obtained before intestinal transplant.

The CDR3 has the sequence CASNPTDGFYEQYF. The nucleotide sequence reads as follows: TGTGCCAGCAATCCTACTGACGGTTTTTACGAGCAGTACTTC. The rearranged segments are TRBV6-1 and TRBJ2-7, with no D gene named confidently. The CDR3 goes from the cysteine to the phenylalanine over 14 residues. The sequence is cut down to CDR3 DNA, 42 bases in frame from base 1. From a lookup of the germline V gene, CDR1 and CDR2 are MNHNS and SASEGT. V lost 7 bases and J lost 4 bases; the stretch between them is 17 bases long.